This T cell receptor (beta chain) was sequenced in a study of T cells after yellow fever vaccination. The CDR3 contains 17 residues. Germline CDR1 LGHDT, CDR2 YNNKEL (reference sequence). Unmatched junction bases numbered 12, after V lost 4 bases and J lost 2 bases. One entry per CDR3 protein results from TCRdb running MiXCR on the 5' RACE reads. The table records roughly 520,000 distinct CDR3 sequences, less than 25% of them present only once. In this sample, this clonotype turned up a few times. Sequences were derived from PBMCs, sampled approximately 22 days after the first yellow fever vaccination. This clonotype was obtained from a man between 18 and 29 years old who received the YFV17D yellow fever vaccine. The J gene is TRBJ2-5, the V gene TRBV3-1; 8 positions agree with TRBD2. CDR3 region: CASSRFERGSLQETQYF. The CDR3 DNA reads TGTGCCAGCAGCCGTTTCGAGCGGGGGAGCCTTCAAGAGACCCAGTACTTC.